Sequencing of this T cell receptor beta chain was carried out in a study of Ad26.COV2.S vaccination and SARS-CoV-2 variants (dated by TCRdb to the early 2020s). Looking at the study overall: Vaccine-arm donors were drawn from COV1001, a multicentre, randomized, double-blind, placebo-controlled phase I-IIa trial of Ad26.COV2.S in healthy adults. Ad26.COV2.S was given intramuscularly at 5x10^10 or 1x10^11 viral particles, as a single shot or as two shots 56 days apart. TCRbeta repertoire sequencing served as the tool for gauging how specific and how broad the SARS-CoV-2-reactive T cell receptors were following Ad26.COV2.S vaccination. A total of about 30 samples were included in the TCR-sequenced set, comprising 19 Ad26.COV2.S vaccine recipients, 5 placebo recipients and 8 SARS-CoV-2 convalescent individuals. Participants in the trial were split at random into five groups of five each, receiving low-dose or high-dose Ad26.COV2.S once or twice, or else placebo on both occasions. Investigators did not know the trial group allocation while performing experiments and assessing outcomes.

The immunoSEQ Assay was used to sequence TCRbeta CDR3 regions. After extraction, genomic DNA underwent amplification by bias-controlled multiplex PCR, followed by high-throughput sequencing. The authors' analysis ran thus. To quantify the absolute abundance of every unique TCRbeta CDR3 region, sequences were collapsed and filtered. T cell fraction was estimated by normalization of TCRbeta template counts to usable DNA, with usable DNA being measured through amplification of reference genes present in all nucleated cells. Repertoire TCRs were annotated as SARS-CoV-2-specific when V gene, CDR3 amino acid sequence and J gene were exactly matched to a known reactive TCR set. The reference SARS-CoV-2 TCR set came from MIRA and was filtered for enrichment in COVID-19-positive ImmuneCODE repertoires, removing public or cross-reactive TCRs. Drawing on the MIRA antigens, annotated TCRs were analysed further at the level of specific ORF or position within ORF. Depth was the summed frequency of annotated unique rearrangements, while breadth was defined as annotated unique rearrangements over total unique productive rearrangements. TCR breadth was compared between groups using two-sided Wilcoxon rank-sum tests. TCRdb mirrors the immuneACCESS table, restricted to in-frame sequences. Some clones are absent from its copies; in checked studies, under half trace to an unresolved V gene, and the reason for the others is unknown. D and trimming come from the DNA, and the V and J calls and clone size come from that table. The sample table contains 300,000 to 400,000 clones; only one count was recorded for around 87% of them. Of the sample, roughly 3.2% is held by the ten largest clones.

Results the study describes overall, beyond this receptor: Vaccine and placebo recipients had comparable non-spike TCR breadth, which fits with the vaccine containing only spike. The study was not powered to compare responses between vaccine doses or regimens. Substantial breadth of spike-specific CD8+ and CD4+ T cell responses was reported after vaccination. It was noted by the authors that total T cell responses may have been underestimated by the TCR breadth and depth analyses. Compared with placebo recipients, Ad26.COV2.S recipients showed higher spike-specific TCR breadth (P = 0.0014).

The sample's treatment or condition label is to be understood as: 15 to 20 received Ad26.COV2.S at low or high dose, single or two shots; roughly 5 received placebo; per-sample allocation not given. For vaccine and placebo recipients, the sequenced repertoires came from samples collected on day 63 after the first injection. In Cohort 1b, 20 to 25 adults aged 18-55 years were enrolled at a single site in Boston, USA, between 29 July and 7 August 2020. Ad26.COV2.S was a replication-incompetent adenovirus type 26 vector expressing a prefusion-stabilized SARS-CoV-2 spike protein from the original Wuhan strain. The germline V gene encodes CDR1 SGHTA and CDR2 FQGNSA. The CDR3 covers 15 residues, taking in both the cysteine and the phenylalanine. The DNA shown is the 45-base CDR3, in frame from base 1. V loses 5 bases, J loses 0 bases, and the germline ends lie 13 bases apart. As to this clone: No antigen is known for it. No much larger clone is present one base from it, and per-base qualities are unavailable.

The origin of this receptor is a person aged 18-60 years who received the Ad26.COV2.S COVID-19 vaccine or a placebo. The material was peripheral blood, obtained in a trial of Ad26.COV2.S vaccine versus placebo. The chain was built from TRBV7-2 and TRBJ1-2; perhaps TRBD1 is the D gene, with 5 bases matching. The DNA is as follows: TGTGCCAGCAGCATCGGACATAAAGCTAACTATGGCTACACCTTC. It codes for CASSIGHKANYGYTF.